Below, 5 T cell receptor beta chains from the same sample are listed, as sequenced in a study of neurological immune-mediated disorders (dated by TCRdb to between 2019 and 2020). In the paper's terms, the time point label means: longitudinal time-point 2. The library was made by 5' RACE. The sequencing machine was an Illumina HiSeq 2500. TCRdb reprocessed the public reads (quality trimming at Q25 with fastp, clone calling with MiXCR) and kept in-frame beta chains. When rows share a CDR3 protein, they turn into one entry using the most common DNA and genes. The sample yields about 60,000 distinct CDR3 sequences; roughly 10% were counted once. The top ten clonotypes cover around 12% of the sample. Sequencing was performed on PBMCs. These receptors came from a man aged 30 to 45 in good health.

This clonotype was seen at least ten times. The chain recombines TRBV20-1 with TRBJ2-7; tentative D call: TRBD2 (5 bases). Between the trimmed V and J ends, which lost 4 bases and 3 bases, there was a span of 7 bases. This CDR3 spans 11 amino acids. Germline CDR1 and CDR2: DFQATT and SNEGSKA (reference sequence). In DNA, the CDR3 is TGCAGTGCTACGGACTTCTACGAGCAGTACTTC. Protein: CSATDFYEQYF.

This clonotype came up many times. The CDR3 loop is CASSLGGVEAEQYF. DNA for the CDR3: TGTGCCAGCAGCTTAGGGGGAGTGGAGGCCGAGCAGTACTTC. The chain has TRBV7-2 and TRBJ2-7, with D tentatively TRBD2 (5 bases). The germline V gene encodes CDR1 SGHTA and CDR2 FQGNSA. Trimming took off 1 base at V and 6 bases at J, with 13 bases between the two ends. The CDR3 length is 14 residues.

Many counts were recorded for this clonotype. The chain is built from TRBV15 and TRBJ1-1, with D maybe TRBD1 (5 bases). CDR3 size: 14 residues. The germline CDR1 and CDR2 sequences are LNHNV and YYDKDF (reference sequence). The V end was cut by 8 bases, the J end by 3 bases, with 16 bases between. CDR3 protein: CATQQYGGDTEAFF. CDR3 coding DNA: TGTGCCACCCAGCAATATGGGGGTGACACTGAAGCTTTCTTT.

This clonotype was picked up many times. This chain connects TRBV2 to TRBJ1-3; D remains ambiguous. The CDR3 is made up of 12 amino acids. Trimming cost V 4 bases and J 4 bases, with 5 bases left between them. Germline loops: CDR1 SNHLY, CDR2 FYNNEI. The CDR3 protein is CASSVDGNTIYF. The CDR3 bases are TGTGCCAGCAGTGTGGACGGAAACACCATATATTTT.

This clonotype was seen many times. The chain joins TRBV7-9 to TRBJ1-2; a weak D match, TRBD1 (5 bases). The CDR3 covers 12 residues. Germline lookup yields CDR1 SEHNR and CDR2 FQNEAQ (reference sequence). Between the trimmed V and J ends, which lost 3 bases and 7 bases, there was a span of 9 bases. The CDR3 sequence: CASSLGEGGYTF. CDR3 nucleotide sequence: TGTGCCAGCAGCTTGGGGGAGGGTGGCTACACCTTC.